This is a list of T cell receptor beta chains from one sample in a study of cytomegalovirus exposure and HLA in healthy donors. Generated by immunoSEQ multiplex PCR, the TCRdb table keeps only in-frame clones and is missing some. The top ten clones hold over 12% of a sample with approximately 100,000 clones, around 80% of them seen once. Sequences were obtained from PBMCs. The receptors originated from a male donor in good health and CMV-seropositive. Each CDR3 is given without its conserved first and last residue.

j_call: TRBJ2-2; v_call: TRBV6-4; cdr3_aa: ASSVGLADITGELF
j_call: TRBJ1-3; v_call: TRBV7-8; cdr3_aa: ASSPTDRPGNTIY
j_call: TRBJ1-2; v_call: TRBV27; cdr3_aa: ASSRGNGYGYT
j_call: TRBJ1-2; v_call: TRBV19; cdr3_aa: ASSTGQYYGYT
j_call: TRBJ2-3; v_call: TRBV5-5; cdr3_aa: ASSLPIHTDTQY
j_call: TRBJ2-7; v_call: TRBV15; cdr3_aa: ATSAGPLSEGQY
j_call: TRBJ2-2; v_call: TRBV28; cdr3_aa: ASRQGGRTGELF
j_call: TRBJ1-5; v_call: TRBV19; cdr3_aa: ASSSAIGSNSNQPQH
j_call: TRBJ2-5; v_call: TRBV7-9; cdr3_aa: ASSRDSLMETQY
j_call: TRBJ2-7; v_call: TRBV15; cdr3_aa: ATSRDQIGGTYEQY
j_call: TRBJ2-7; v_call: TRBV28; cdr3_aa: ASVGAGGLYEQY
j_call: TRBJ2-5; v_call: TRBV2; cdr3_aa: ASSELRGVLETQY
j_call: TRBJ2-7; v_call: TRBV19; cdr3_aa: ASSVSGGESYEQY
j_call: TRBJ2-5; v_call: TRBV7-2; cdr3_aa: ASSLRTSGGEETQY
j_call: TRBJ1-1; v_call: TRBV9; cdr3_aa: ASSGGGVVEAF
j_call: TRBJ1-2; v_call: TRBV27; cdr3_aa: ASSSPGDYGYT
j_call: TRBJ1-1; v_call: TRBV27; cdr3_aa: ASSFGQRATEAF
j_call: TRBJ1-1; v_call: TRBV5-4; cdr3_aa: ASSLGGRTEAF
j_call: TRBJ2-7; v_call: TRBV4-1; cdr3_aa: ASSQDNRAGVSSYEQY
j_call: TRBJ2-2; v_call: TRBV7-3; cdr3_aa: ASSSYTGELF
j_call: TRBJ2-6; v_call: TRBV12-5; cdr3_aa: ASGLGGSSGANVLT
j_call: TRBJ2-2; v_call: TRBV30; cdr3_aa: AWSGTGLSLTGELF
j_call: TRBJ2-5; v_call: TRBV10-3; cdr3_aa: AISAWLAGGETQY
j_call: TRBJ1-2; v_call: TRBV9; cdr3_aa: ASSGTGAASGGYT
j_call: TRBJ2-5; v_call: TRBV7-8; cdr3_aa: ASSPINRGRETQY
j_call: TRBJ2-3; v_call: TRBV5-6; cdr3_aa: ASSQADTQY
j_call: TRBJ1-1; v_call: TRBV28; cdr3_aa: ASSLRPRGVEAF
j_call: TRBJ1-6; v_call: TRBV6-1; cdr3_aa: ASSANRGYLNSPLH
j_call: TRBJ2-7; v_call: TRBV12-5; cdr3_aa: ASGLVLGKDYEQY
j_call: TRBJ1-6; v_call: TRBV11-3; cdr3_aa: ASSSFGFRYNSPLH
j_call: TRBJ1-4; v_call: TRBV7-2; cdr3_aa: ASSLRGLTNEKLF
j_call: TRBJ2-1; v_call: TRBV4-1; cdr3_aa: ASSPPKQTGLFDEQF
j_call: TRBJ2-7; v_call: TRBV27; cdr3_aa: ASSATGTDEQY
j_call: TRBJ2-1; v_call: TRBV25-1; cdr3_aa: ASSNPSRGADNEQF
j_call: TRBJ1-4; v_call: TRBV6-1; cdr3_aa: ATGTGGSLF
j_call: TRBJ2-5; v_call: TRBV5-5; cdr3_aa: ASSRTGGKGYQETQY
j_call: TRBJ2-1; v_call: TRBV6-5; cdr3_aa: ASSPGQSYNEQF
j_call: TRBJ1-1; v_call: TRBV6-5; cdr3_aa: ASSYDRGNTEAF
j_call: TRBJ2-7; v_call: TRBV5-1; cdr3_aa: ASRSRITYEQY
j_call: TRBJ2-3; v_call: TRBV4-3; cdr3_aa: ASSQAGESADTQY
j_call: TRBJ1-3; v_call: TRBV11-3; cdr3_aa: ASRRGQENTIY
j_call: TRBJ1-1; v_call: TRBV4-3; cdr3_aa: ASSQEPPKYNRGNTEAF
j_call: TRBJ2-6; v_call: TRBV14; cdr3_aa: ASSHRRGANVLT
j_call: TRBJ1-6; v_call: TRBV28; cdr3_aa: ASSRTGTGTDSPLH
j_call: TRBJ1-1; v_call: TRBV5-6; cdr3_aa: ASSDVDRFNTEAF
j_call: TRBJ1-1; v_call: TRBV11-3; cdr3_aa: ASSLEGTGGTEAF
j_call: TRBJ2-3; v_call: TRBV6-6; cdr3_aa: ASSFPPDRGTDTQY